This is a list of T cell receptor beta chains from one sample in a study of metastatic and nonmetastatic thyroid tumors. TCRdb ran MiXCR on the PCR reads. The sample holds around 10,000 clones, more than 25% seen once. Sequencing was carried out using tumor tissue. The receptors here all came from a female donor with papillary thyroid cancer or a benign thyroid nodule (not recorded which). Some clones in this sample may be carry-over from other donors' samples. CDR3s include the opening cysteine and the closing phenylalanine or tryptophan. The order of the fields is CDR3 protein, CDR3 DNA, D gene, V gene, J gene, clone size. D genes are given only for firm matches. Not every row has a clone size; where given, it reads once, few, many or a size class.

CASSRGQSSGVNVLTF	TGTGCCAGCAGCCGCGGACAATCCTCTGGGGTCAACGTCCTGACTTTC	-	TRBV11-2	TRBJ2-6	-
CASSQDVPGGNSPLHF	TGTGCCAGCAGCCAAGACGTCCCAGGGGGCAATTCACCCCTCCACTTT	TRBD1	TRBV4-2	TRBJ1-6	-
CASSQGFQGAVEKLFF	TGCGCCAGCAGCCAAGGGTTTCAGGGGGCGGTCGAAAAACTGTTTTTT	TRBD1	TRBV4-1	TRBJ1-4	-
CASSLRDIYEQYF	TGTGCCAGCAGCCTCAGGGACATCTACGAGCAGTACTTC	-	TRBV2	TRBJ2-7	medium-sized
CASSEPPGTYEQYF	TGTGCCAGCAGTGAACCCCCAGGTACCTACGAGCAGTACTTC	-	TRBV6-1	TRBJ2-7	-
CASSSWAGNEQYF	TGTGCCAGCAGCTCCTGGGCAGGGAACGAGCAGTACTTC	-	TRBV7-2	TRBJ2-7	-
CASSRQGTRTSGYNEQFF	TGTGCCAGCAGCCGACAGGGGACGAGGACTAGCGGTTACAATGAGCAGTTCTTC	TRBD2	TRBV4-2	TRBJ2-1	many
CASSQPGMEETQYF	TGTGCCAGCAGCCAACCGGGGATGGAGGAGACCCAGTACTTC	-	TRBV3-1	TRBJ2-5	-
CSASRDSHTGELFF	TGCAGTGCTTCTCGGGACAGCCACACCGGGGAGCTGTTTTTT	TRBD1	TRBV20-1	TRBJ2-2	-
CASSLTGSSYEQYF	TGTGCCAGCAGCTTAACGGGGAGCTCCTACGAGCAGTACTTC	-	TRBV7-8	TRBJ2-7	medium-sized
CASSVGSGANVLTF	TGTGCCAGCAGTGTAGGCTCTGGGGCCAACGTCCTGACTTTC	-	TRBV2	TRBJ2-6	medium-sized
CSAPRVGRSNMNTEAFF	TGCAGTGCTCCTAGGGTTGGCAGGTCTAACATGAACACTGAAGCTTTCTTT	-	TRBV20-1	TRBJ1-1	-
CASSFYSGNIYEQYF	TGCGCCAGCAGCTTTTATAGCGGGAATATCTACGAGCAGTACTTC	TRBD2	TRBV5-1	TRBJ2-7	-
CASSFRTFLAEAFF	TGCGCCAGCAGCTTCAGGACTTTTCTCGCTGAAGCTTTCTTT	-	TRBV5-1	TRBJ1-1	-
CSATPLPGQGLHEQYF	TGCAGTGCTACTCCCCTCCCGGGACAGGGCCTTCACGAGCAGTACTTC	TRBD1	TRBV20-1	TRBJ2-7	few
CASSQVGDQFF	TGTGCCAGCAGCCAAGTGGGGGATCAGTTCTTC	-	TRBV3-1	TRBJ2-1	-
CASSLGGGYGYTF	TGTGCCAGCAGTTTAGGGGGGGGCTATGGCTACACCTTC	-	TRBV6-1	TRBJ1-2	few
CASSQWDRELDGYTF	TGTGCCAGCAGCCAATGGGACAGGGAGTTAGATGGCTACACCTTC	TRBD1	TRBV5-4	TRBJ1-2	many
CSARDLRTGSDTQYF	TGCAGTGCTAGAGATTTAAGGACAGGGTCGGATACGCAGTATTTT	TRBD1	TRBV20-1	TRBJ2-3	many
CASKERLGDYGYTF	TGCGCCAGCAAGGAGAGACTGGGGGACTATGGCTACACCTTC	-	TRBV6-1	TRBJ1-2	-
CASSLAAYRGRRSGNTIYF	TGTGCCAGCAGCTTAGCGGCGTATAGAGGCAGGCGCTCTGGAAACACCATATATTTT	-	TRBV11-1	TRBJ1-3	-
CASSIGQGIQPQHF	TGTGCCAGCAGTATTGGACAGGGTATTCAGCCCCAGCATTTT	TRBD1	TRBV27	TRBJ1-5	-
CSVGGRYSYNEQFF	TGCAGCGTTGGGGGACGGTACTCCTACAATGAGCAGTTCTTC	-	TRBV29-1	TRBJ2-1	many
CASSKIQGTEAFF	TGTGCCAGCAGCAAAATACAGGGCACTGAAGCTTTCTTT	-	TRBV3-1	TRBJ1-1	-
CASSPQGQGGTEAFF	TGTGCCAGCAGTCCACAGGGACAGGGGGGCACTGAAGCTTTCTTT	TRBD1	TRBV27	TRBJ1-1	few
CASSSSVGSYEQYF	TGCGCCAGCAGCTCTAGTGTTGGATCCTACGAGCAGTACTTC	-	TRBV4-3	TRBJ2-7	medium-sized
CASSLGIITGELFF	TGTGCCAGCAGCTTAGGTATCATAACCGGGGAGCTGTTTTTT	-	TRBV7-6	TRBJ2-2	medium-sized
CASSSKGLAGGGAQYF	TGTGCCAGCAGCTCGAAGGGACTAGCGGGAGGGGGGGCCCAGTACTTC	TRBD2	TRBV5-5	TRBJ2-5	many
CAISEPGQGLSGYTF	TGTGCCATCAGTGAGCCGGGACAGGGCCTGTCGGGCTACACCTTC	TRBD1	TRBV10-3	TRBJ1-2	few
CASRPGLAGVVFTDTQYF	TGTGCCAGCAGACCAGGACTAGCGGGAGTCGTTTTCACAGATACGCAGTATTTT	TRBD2	TRBV11-2	TRBJ2-3	few
CASSPPPWGYEQFF	TGTGCCAGCAGCCCCCCCCCATGGGGGTATGAGCAGTTCTTC	-	TRBV11-2	TRBJ2-1	once
CASSGRLGDLNNEQSF	TGTGCCAGCAGCGGCCGTTTAGGAGATCTTAACAATGAGCAGTCCTTC	-	TRBV11-1	TRBJ2-1	many
CASSLEQGAYNSPLHF	TGTGCCAGCAGCTTAGAACAGGGTGCCTATAATTCACCCCTCCACTTT	-	TRBV7-8	TRBJ1-6	-
CASFVGTGDGYTF	TGTGCCAGCTTTGTGGGGACAGGGGATGGCTACACCTTC	TRBD1	TRBV6-1	TRBJ1-2	few
CASGPFDTQYF	TGTGCCAGCGGTCCTTTCGATACGCAGTATTTT	-	TRBV2	TRBJ2-3	-
CASTARGVTDTQYF	TGTGCCAGCACCGCCCGGGGTGTCACAGATACGCAGTATTTT	-	TRBV2	TRBJ2-3	few
CASSLFGRSTDTQYF	TGTGCCAGCAGCTTATTCGGGAGGAGCACAGATACGCAGTATTTT	TRBD2	TRBV7-6	TRBJ2-3	many
CASRGPGGSSGELFF	TGTGCCAGCAGGGGACCAGGGGGCAGTTCCGGGGAGCTGTTTTTT	TRBD1	TRBV6-1	TRBJ2-2	few
CASSYPPWSDQPQHF	TGTGCCAGCAGCTACCCACCTTGGAGCGATCAGCCCCAGCATTTT	-	TRBV6-1	TRBJ1-5	-
CASRPGPSTDTQYF	TGTGCCAGCAGACCGGGGCCGTCCACAGATACGCAGTATTTT	-	TRBV6-1	TRBJ2-3	-
CASSWIGQATYEQYF	TGTGCCAGCAGTTGGATTGGGCAGGCCACCTACGAGCAGTACTTC	-	TRBV27	TRBJ2-7	-
CASSLDRGSQETQYF	TGTGCCAGCTCACTCGACAGGGGCAGCCAAGAGACCCAGTACTTC	TRBD1	TRBV18	TRBJ2-5	many
CASSSWTSGGKAGELFF	TGTGCCAGCAGCTCTTGGACTAGCGGGGGGAAGGCCGGGGAGCTGTTTTTT	TRBD2	TRBV11-1	TRBJ2-2	few
CASRGRAIGNNSPLHF	TGTGCCAGCAGAGGCAGGGCGATCGGAAATAATTCACCCCTCCACTTT	-	TRBV12-3/TRBV12-4	TRBJ1-6	many
CASSLQGLGLNSPLHF	TGTGCCAGCTCACTTCAGGGTCTGGGTCTAAATTCACCCCTCCACTTT	-	TRBV18	TRBJ1-6	-
CASTRSQDSTIYF	TGTGCCAGCACCCGATCCCAAGACAGTACCATATATTTT	-	TRBV5-4	TRBJ1-3	-
CSVPGLAGGKEEQYF	TGCAGTGTTCCGGGACTAGCGGGGGGGAAAGAAGAGCAGTACTTC	TRBD2	TRBV20-1	TRBJ2-7	-
CSAQTLVSIGEQFF	TGCAGTGCTCAGACATTGGTCAGTATAGGTGAGCAGTTCTTC	-	TRBV20-1	TRBJ2-1	-
CASSTRLAGPLQETQYF	TGTGCCAGCAGTACCCGACTAGCGGGACCCCTCCAAGAGACCCAGTACTTC	TRBD2	TRBV27	TRBJ2-5	many
CASSVTGETQYF	TGTGCCAGCAGCGTTACAGGGGAGACCCAGTACTTC	-	TRBV9	TRBJ2-5	-
CASSLDRGAVNYGYTF	TGTGCCAGCAGCTTAGATCGGGGGGCGGTCAACTATGGCTACACCTTC	-	TRBV11-3	TRBJ1-2	-
CASSEGIRYEQYF	TGCGCCAGCAGTGAGGGCATCCGCTACGAGCAGTACTTC	-	TRBV10-1	TRBJ2-7	few
CASSLVGGGAAREQYF	TGTGCCAGCAGCTTAGTAGGCGGCGGGGCCGCACGGGAGCAGTACTTC	-	TRBV7-2	TRBJ2-7	medium-sized
CASGLARTGDDSYGYTF	TGTGCTAGTGGTTTGGCAAGGACAGGGGACGATAGCTATGGCTACACCTTC	TRBD1	TRBV12-5	TRBJ1-2	few
CASSSLAGGPYEQYF	TGTGCCAGCAGCTCTCTAGCGGGAGGCCCCTACGAGCAGTACTTC	TRBD2	TRBV7-9	TRBJ2-7	-
CASSFPPRTGGNSPLHF	TGTGCCAGCAGCTTTCCCCCCAGGACAGGGGGTAATTCACCCCTCCACTTT	TRBD1	TRBV28	TRBJ1-6	few
CSVSLTGELFF	TGCAGCGTCTCTCTCACCGGGGAGCTGTTTTTT	-	TRBV29-1	TRBJ2-2	many